This TCR beta chain was captured in a study of shared clonotypes between healthy human individuals. This clone came up once. V was cut by 3 bases and J by 4 bases, with 10 bases left in between. Per germline, CDR1 SQVTM and CDR2 ANQGSEA. The length of the CDR3 is 13 residues. Every subset's genomic DNA went evenly onto several immunoSEQ plates. Repertoires were generated with immunoSEQ multiplex PCR, while TCRdb's copy carries only in-frame clones and drops some. The top ten clones hold 0.89% of a sample with some 1.1 million clones, 70% to 80% of them seen once. The chain combines TRBV29-1 with TRBJ1-5; no definite D call. Sample: memory CD4+ T cells from PBMCs. Documented subset: CD45RA-negative fraction. The TCR comes from a man between 18 and 29 years old in good health. Some clones in this sample may be carry-over from other donors' samples. The CDR3 DNA follows: TGCAGCGTTGAGGTGGGCACGAATCAGCCCCAGCATTTT. Its protein is CSVEVGTNQPQHF.